The clone carrying this TCR beta chain was found a few times. Stated time point: blood at routine non-recurrence follow-up after resection. From tumor, nontumor lung or frozen PBMC, whole RNA was taken unsorted for sequencing. The data were obtained in a study of spatial heterogeneity in lung cancer. The CDR3 runs to 15 residues. Germline CDR1 reads LGHNA; CDR2 reads YSLEER. Trimming took 4 bases from V and 7 from J, leaving 16 bases between them. Unique molecular identifiers, one per molecule, were present on every TCR cDNA molecule. One entry per CDR3 protein, called by TCRdb with MiXCR from the 5' RACE reads. The table records about 120,000 distinct CDR3 sequences, 12% of them present only once.

The sequenced sample was PBMCs, obtained at follow-up. The rearrangement uses TRBV4-3 and TRBJ2-2; TRBD2 might be the D (5 bases). This TCR was sampled from a male donor with early-stage non-small cell lung cancer. The CDR3, as DNA: TGCGCCAGCAGCCGAGAGCCCTCGGGGAGCGGGGAGCTGTTTTTT. Translation: CASSREPSGSGELFF.